These T cell receptor beta chains were read from a single sample in a study of long-term antiretroviral therapy in people with HIV. Using immunoSEQ multiplex PCR, the repertoire was profiled, and TCRdb retains in-frame clones only, with some absent. This sample carries fewer than 40,000 clones, roughly 90% of them seen once, and the ten largest clones take roughly 4%. The material sequenced was unsorted PBMCs, taken 1.2 years after starting antiretroviral therapy. All receptors come from a woman aged 45-65 years with HIV. Both conserved end residues are part of each CDR3. The D gene is left open where the match is weak. Some rows mark clone size as missing; the rest say once, few, many or name a class of expanded clone.

CDR3 length,J gene,D gene,V gene,clone size,CDR3 protein,CDR3 DNA
13,TRBJ1-1,TRBD1,TRBV6-1,-,CASSLQQGAEAFF,TGTGCCAGCAGTCTCCAACAGGGGGCTGAAGCTTTCTTT
16,TRBJ2-1,TRBD2,TRBV10-1,-,CASSEGTSELYNEQFF,TGCGCCAGCAGTGAGGGGACTAGCGAACTTTACAATGAGCAGTTCTTC
14,TRBJ1-6,-,TRBV2,few,CASSDWAGIAPLHF,TGTGCCAGCAGTGATTGGGCAGGGATTGCACCCCTCCACTTT
15,TRBJ2-3,TRBD2,TRBV6-5,-,CASSRLGGAGDTQYF,TGTGCCAGCAGTCGACTCGGGGGGGCAGGAGATACGCAGTATTTT
14,TRBJ1-1,-,TRBV28,-,CASSFLDTKGEAFF,TGTGCCAGCAGTTTCTTGGACACCAAGGGTGAAGCTTTCTTT
17,TRBJ2-5,TRBD1,TRBV7-9,once,CASSLVLKQGVLETQYF,TGTGCCAGCAGCTTAGTATTAAAACAGGGGGTGTTAGAGACCCAGTACTTC
14,TRBJ2-3,-,TRBV5-1,-,CASSRGPSTDTQYF,TGCGCCAGCAGCCGGGGGCCTAGCACAGATACGCAGTATTTT
18,TRBJ2-3,TRBD2,TRBV10-3,-,CAISESWGTSGVTDTQYF,TGTGCCATCAGTGAGTCTTGGGGGACTAGCGGGGTCACAGATACGCAGTATTTT
15,TRBJ1-6,TRBD1,TRBV7-2,once,CASSLRQGNNSPLHF,TGTGCCAGCAGCTTAAGACAGGGAAATAATTCACCCCTCCACTTT
15,TRBJ1-2,-,TRBV7-2,-,CASSLYGPAEYGYTF,TGTGCCAGCAGCTTATACGGGCCGGCGGAGTATGGCTACACCTTC
15,TRBJ1-6,-,TRBV2,-,CASSETGSYNSPLHF,TGTGCCAGCAGTGAAACTGGATCCTATAATTCACCCCTCCACTTT
14,TRBJ1-2,TRBD1,TRBV27,-,CASSFRDRVEGYTF,TGTGCCAGCAGTTTTCGGGACAGGGTGGAGGGCTACACCTTC
12,TRBJ1-2,-,TRBV6-5,-,CASRQGGGGYTF,TGTGCCAGCAGACAAGGAGGGGGTGGCTACACCTTC
15,TRBJ1-1,TRBD1,TRBV11-3,-,CASSPGQGANTEAFF,TGTGCCAGCAGCCCGGGACAGGGGGCAAACACTGAAGCTTTCTTT
14,TRBJ1-2,TRBD1,TRBV6-6,-,CASSRTGEGYGYTF,TGTGCCAGCAGCCGGACAGGGGAGGGGTATGGCTACACCTTC
11,TRBJ2-3,-,TRBV6-6,-,CASSPVDTQYF,TGTGCCAGCAGCCCCGTGGATACGCAGTATTTT
12,TRBJ2-1,-,TRBV6-1,-,CASVVRTREQFF,TGTGCCAGCGTCGTCAGGACCCGAGAGCAGTTCTTC
14,TRBJ1-1,TRBD1,TRBV18,-,CASSQDRGDTEAFF,TGTGCCAGCTCTCAGGACAGGGGGGACACTGAAGCTTTCTTT
15,TRBJ2-5,TRBD2,TRBV7-2,-,CASSTQRGGRWTQYF,TGTGCCAGCAGCACCCAGCGGGGGGGCCGATGGACCCAGTACTTC
14,TRBJ2-3,-,TRBV2,-,CASSGQILTDTQYF,TGTGCCAGCAGTGGACAGATACTCACAGATACGCAGTATTTT
12,TRBJ2-3,-,TRBV7-3,-,CASSSRDYTQYF,TGTGCCAGCAGCTCCCGGGATTATACGCAGTATTTT
15,TRBJ2-7,-,TRBV6-1,-,CASSDRQGVGYEQYF,TGTGCCAGCAGTGACCGTCAGGGCGTAGGCTACGAGCAGTACTTC
16,TRBJ1-3,-,TRBV9,-,CASSPGRHHSGNTIYF,TGTGCCAGCAGCCCAGGGAGACACCACTCTGGAAACACCATATATTTT
14,TRBJ1-3,-,TRBV7-9,-,CASSLLDSGNTIYF,TGTGCCAGCAGCTTACTGGACTCTGGAAACACCATATATTTT
17,TRBJ1-1,TRBD1,TRBV11-1,-,CASSFVPGQGGGTEAFF,TGTGCCAGCAGTTTCGTCCCGGGACAGGGAGGTGGCACTGAAGCTTTCTTT
16,TRBJ2-1,-,TRBV6-6,-,CASSWDPGSSYNEQFF,TGTGCCAGCAGTTGGGATCCGGGCTCCTCCTACAATGAGCAGTTCTTC
13,TRBJ2-7,TRBD1,TRBV27,-,CASRATGAGEQYF,TGTGCCAGCAGAGCTACAGGGGCCGGCGAGCAGTACTTC
13,TRBJ1-1,TRBD1,TRBV7-9,-,CASSPRQGPEAFF,TGTGCCAGCAGCCCTAGACAGGGGCCTGAAGCTTTCTTT
16,TRBJ2-7,TRBD1,TRBV19,-,CASSSAVTGEGYEQYF,TGTGCCAGTAGTAGCGCCGTGACAGGGGAAGGCTACGAGCAGTACTTC
11,TRBJ1-4,TRBD1,TRBV20-1,-,CSAGQGEKLFF,TGCAGTGCTGGACAGGGGGAAAAACTGTTTTTT
16,TRBJ1-1,-,TRBV6-4,-,CASRNLLSQGTTEAFF,TGTGCCAGCAGAAACCTTTTATCGCAGGGGACCACTGAAGCTTTCTTT
13,TRBJ1-5,-,TRBV2,-,CASSDRIYQPQHF,TGTGCCAGCAGTGACAGGATCTATCAGCCCCAGCATTTT
17,TRBJ1-1,TRBD1,TRBV5-6,-,CASSLFGTGGWNTEAFF,TGTGCCAGCAGCTTGTTCGGGACAGGGGGCTGGAACACTGAAGCTTTCTTT
15,TRBJ1-4,-,TRBV15,-,CATSPRRATNEKLFF,TGTGCCACCAGCCCCAGGAGGGCGACTAATGAAAAACTGTTTTTT
13,TRBJ1-1,TRBD1,TRBV6-5,-,CASRWTGGTEAFF,TGTGCCAGCAGATGGACAGGGGGCACTGAAGCTTTCTTT
16,TRBJ2-7,TRBD1,TRBV7-6,-,CASSLGPGTASYEQYF,TGTGCCAGCAGCTTAGGTCCTGGGACAGCCTCCTACGAGCAGTACTTC
15,TRBJ2-5,-,TRBV5-6,-,CASSPGTRRQETQYF,TGTGCCAGCAGCCCCGGTACCAGGCGGCAAGAGACCCAGTACTTC
13,TRBJ1-1,-,TRBV6-1,-,CASTPRARTEAFF,TGTGCCAGCACCCCCCGGGCGAGGACTGAAGCTTTCTTT
12,TRBJ1-1,TRBD1,TRBV2,-,CASSDNRGQAFF,TGTGCCAGCAGTGATAATCGGGGACAGGCTTTCTTT
17,TRBJ2-5,TRBD1,TRBV5-1,-,CASSLLVQPGQKETQYF,TGCGCCAGCAGCCTACTCGTCCAACCGGGACAGAAAGAGACCCAGTACTTC
13,TRBJ2-2,-,TRBV6-6,few,CASRGAGTGELFF,TGTGCCAGCCGGGGGGCCGGGACCGGGGAGCTGTTTTTT
14,TRBJ1-2,-,TRBV2,-,CASSPQGINYGYTF,TGTGCCAGCAGTCCACAGGGAATTAACTATGGCTACACCTTC
14,TRBJ2-5,-,TRBV11-2,-,CASSLDRRGETQYF,TGTGCCAGCAGCTTAGATCGGCGAGGAGAGACCCAGTACTTC
15,TRBJ1-3,-,TRBV7-2,-,CASSLRRGPGNTIYF,TGTGCCAGCAGCTTACGCAGGGGTCCTGGAAACACCATATATTTT
12,TRBJ1-1,-,TRBV21-1,-,CASSKETAEAFF,TGTGCCAGCAGCAAAGAGACAGCTGAAGCTTTCTTT
14,TRBJ1-1,-,TRBV6-8,-,CASSLGLTVTEAFF,TGTGCCAGCAGTTTGGGGCTGACAGTGACTGAAGCTTTCTTT
15,TRBJ2-5,TRBD2,TRBV10-2,-,CASKGLAAGQETQYF,TGCGCCAGCAAAGGACTAGCGGCTGGCCAAGAGACCCAGTACTTC
13,TRBJ2-7,-,TRBV23-1,-,CASSRRGLDEQYF,TGCGCCAGCAGCCGCCGAGGTCTCGACGAGCAGTACTTC
13,TRBJ2-7,-,TRBV6-1,few,CASSERGVYEQYF,TGTGCCAGCAGTGAACGAGGAGTCTACGAGCAGTACTTC
16,TRBJ2-7,-,TRBV18,-,CASSPLGGAKNHEQYF,TGTGCCAGCTCACCCCTCGGTGGGGCGAAGAACCACGAGCAGTACTTC
14,TRBJ2-1,-,TRBV27,-,CASGSGGPSNEQFF,TGTGCCAGCGGGTCGGGGGGCCCCTCCAATGAGCAGTTCTTC
16,TRBJ2-3,-,TRBV15,-,CATSRGRGGRTDTQYF,TGTGCCACCAGCAGAGGAAGGGGGGGAAGGACAGATACGCAGTATTTT
15,TRBJ1-2,-,TRBV18,-,CASSPVRDPSGGYTF,TGTGCCAGCTCACCGGTCCGGGACCCTAGTGGGGGCTACACCTTC
13,TRBJ1-6,-,TRBV11-3,-,CASSLLENSPLHF,TGTGCCAGCAGCCTCTTGGAGAATTCACCCCTCCACTTT